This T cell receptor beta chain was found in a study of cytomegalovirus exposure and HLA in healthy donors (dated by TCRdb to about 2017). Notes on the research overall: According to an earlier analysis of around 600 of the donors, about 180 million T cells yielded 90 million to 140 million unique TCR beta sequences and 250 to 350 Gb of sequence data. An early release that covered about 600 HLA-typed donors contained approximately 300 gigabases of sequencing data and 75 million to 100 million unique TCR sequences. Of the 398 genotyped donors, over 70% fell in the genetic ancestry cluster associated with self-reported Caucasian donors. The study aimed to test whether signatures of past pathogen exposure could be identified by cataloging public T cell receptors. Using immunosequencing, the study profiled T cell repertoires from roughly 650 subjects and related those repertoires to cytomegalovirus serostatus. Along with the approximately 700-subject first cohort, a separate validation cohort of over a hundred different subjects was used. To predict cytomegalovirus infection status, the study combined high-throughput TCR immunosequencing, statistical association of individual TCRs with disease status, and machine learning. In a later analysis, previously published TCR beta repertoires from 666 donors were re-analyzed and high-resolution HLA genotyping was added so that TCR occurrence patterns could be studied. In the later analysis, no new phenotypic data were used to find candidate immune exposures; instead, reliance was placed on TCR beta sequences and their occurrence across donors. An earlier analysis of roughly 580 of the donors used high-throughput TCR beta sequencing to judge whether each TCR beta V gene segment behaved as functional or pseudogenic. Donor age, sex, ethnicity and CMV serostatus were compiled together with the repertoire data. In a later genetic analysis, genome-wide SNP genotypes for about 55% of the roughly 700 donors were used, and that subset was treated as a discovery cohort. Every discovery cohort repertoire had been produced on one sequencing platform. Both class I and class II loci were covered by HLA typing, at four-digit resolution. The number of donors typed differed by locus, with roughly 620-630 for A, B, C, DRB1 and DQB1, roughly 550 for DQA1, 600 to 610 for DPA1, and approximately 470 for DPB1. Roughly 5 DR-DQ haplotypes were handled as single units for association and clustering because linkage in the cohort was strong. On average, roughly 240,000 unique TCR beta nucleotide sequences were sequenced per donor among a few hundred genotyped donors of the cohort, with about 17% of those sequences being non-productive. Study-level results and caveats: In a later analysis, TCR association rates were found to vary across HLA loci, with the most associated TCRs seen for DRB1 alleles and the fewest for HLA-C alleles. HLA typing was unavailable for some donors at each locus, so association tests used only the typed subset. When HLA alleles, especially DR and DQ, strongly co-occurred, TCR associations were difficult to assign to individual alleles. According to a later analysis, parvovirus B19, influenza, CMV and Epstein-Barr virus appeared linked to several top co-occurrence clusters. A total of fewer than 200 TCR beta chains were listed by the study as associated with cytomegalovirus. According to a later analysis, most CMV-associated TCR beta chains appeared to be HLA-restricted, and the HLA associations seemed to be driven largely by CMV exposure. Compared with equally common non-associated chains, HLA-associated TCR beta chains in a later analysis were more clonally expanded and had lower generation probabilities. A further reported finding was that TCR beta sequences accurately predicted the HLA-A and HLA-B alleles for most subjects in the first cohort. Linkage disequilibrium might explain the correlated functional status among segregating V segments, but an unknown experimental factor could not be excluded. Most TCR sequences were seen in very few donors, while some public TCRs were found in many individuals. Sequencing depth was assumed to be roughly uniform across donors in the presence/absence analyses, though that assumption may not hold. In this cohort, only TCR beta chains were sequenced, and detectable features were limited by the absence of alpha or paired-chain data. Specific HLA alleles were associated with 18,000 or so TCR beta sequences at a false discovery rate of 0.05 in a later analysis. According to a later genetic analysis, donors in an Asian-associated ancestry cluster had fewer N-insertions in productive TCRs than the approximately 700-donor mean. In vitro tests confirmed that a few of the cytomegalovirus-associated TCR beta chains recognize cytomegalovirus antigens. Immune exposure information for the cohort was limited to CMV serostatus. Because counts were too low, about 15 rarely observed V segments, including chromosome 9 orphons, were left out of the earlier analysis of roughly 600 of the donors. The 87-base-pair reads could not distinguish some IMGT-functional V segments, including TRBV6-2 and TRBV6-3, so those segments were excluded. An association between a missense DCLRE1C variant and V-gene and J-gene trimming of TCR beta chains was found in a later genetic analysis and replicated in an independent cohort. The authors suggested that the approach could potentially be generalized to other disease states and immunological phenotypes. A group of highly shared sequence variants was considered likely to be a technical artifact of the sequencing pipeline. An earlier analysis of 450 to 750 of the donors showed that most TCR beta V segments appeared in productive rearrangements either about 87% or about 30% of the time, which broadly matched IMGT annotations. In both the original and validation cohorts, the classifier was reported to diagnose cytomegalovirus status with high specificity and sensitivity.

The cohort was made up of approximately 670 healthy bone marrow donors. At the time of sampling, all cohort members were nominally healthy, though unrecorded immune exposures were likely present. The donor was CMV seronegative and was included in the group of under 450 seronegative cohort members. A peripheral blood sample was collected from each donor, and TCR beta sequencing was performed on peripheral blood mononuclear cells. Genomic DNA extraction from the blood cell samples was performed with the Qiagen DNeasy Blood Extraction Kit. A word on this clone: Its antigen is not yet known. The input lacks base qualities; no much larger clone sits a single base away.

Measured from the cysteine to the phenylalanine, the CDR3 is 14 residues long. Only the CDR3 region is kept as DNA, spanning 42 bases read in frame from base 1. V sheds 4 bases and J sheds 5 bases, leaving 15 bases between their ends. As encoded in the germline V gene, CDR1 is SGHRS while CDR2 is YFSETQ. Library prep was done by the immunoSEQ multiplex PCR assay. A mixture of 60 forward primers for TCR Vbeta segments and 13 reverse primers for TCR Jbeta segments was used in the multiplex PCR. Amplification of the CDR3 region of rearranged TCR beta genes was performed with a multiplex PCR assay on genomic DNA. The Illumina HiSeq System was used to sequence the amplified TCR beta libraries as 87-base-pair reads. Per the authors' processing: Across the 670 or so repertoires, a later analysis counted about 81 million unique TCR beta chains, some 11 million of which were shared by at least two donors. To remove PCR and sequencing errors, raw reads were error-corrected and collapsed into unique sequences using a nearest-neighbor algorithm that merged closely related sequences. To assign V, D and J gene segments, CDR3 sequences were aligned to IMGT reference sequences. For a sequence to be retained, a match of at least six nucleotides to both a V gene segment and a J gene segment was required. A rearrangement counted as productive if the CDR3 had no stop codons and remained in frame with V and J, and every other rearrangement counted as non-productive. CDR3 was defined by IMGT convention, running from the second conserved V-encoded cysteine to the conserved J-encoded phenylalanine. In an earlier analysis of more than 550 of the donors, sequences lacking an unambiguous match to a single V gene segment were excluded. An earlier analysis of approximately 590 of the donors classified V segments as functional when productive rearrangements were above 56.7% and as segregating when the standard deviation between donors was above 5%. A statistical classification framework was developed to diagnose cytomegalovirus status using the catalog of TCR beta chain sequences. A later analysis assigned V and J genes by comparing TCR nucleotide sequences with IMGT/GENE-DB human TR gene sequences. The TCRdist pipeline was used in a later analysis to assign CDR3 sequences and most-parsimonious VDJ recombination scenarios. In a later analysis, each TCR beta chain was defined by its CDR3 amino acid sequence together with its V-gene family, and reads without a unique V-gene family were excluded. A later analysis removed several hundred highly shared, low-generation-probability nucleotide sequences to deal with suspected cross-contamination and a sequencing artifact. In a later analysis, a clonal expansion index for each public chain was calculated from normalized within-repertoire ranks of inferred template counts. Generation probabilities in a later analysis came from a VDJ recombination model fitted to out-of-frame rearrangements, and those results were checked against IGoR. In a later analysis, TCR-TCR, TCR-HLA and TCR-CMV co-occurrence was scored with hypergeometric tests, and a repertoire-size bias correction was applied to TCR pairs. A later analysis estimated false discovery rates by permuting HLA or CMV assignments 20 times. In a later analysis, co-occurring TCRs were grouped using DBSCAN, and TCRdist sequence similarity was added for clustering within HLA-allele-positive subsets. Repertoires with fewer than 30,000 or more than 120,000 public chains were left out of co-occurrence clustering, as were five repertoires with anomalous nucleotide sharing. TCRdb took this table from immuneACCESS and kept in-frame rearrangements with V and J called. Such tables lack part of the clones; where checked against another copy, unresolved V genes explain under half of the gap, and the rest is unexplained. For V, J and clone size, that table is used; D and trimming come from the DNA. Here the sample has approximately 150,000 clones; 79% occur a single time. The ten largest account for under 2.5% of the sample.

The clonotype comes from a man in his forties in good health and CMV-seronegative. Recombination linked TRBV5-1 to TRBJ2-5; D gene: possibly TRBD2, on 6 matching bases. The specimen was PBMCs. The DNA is TGCGCCAGCAGCCGCTTTAGCGGCTGGGAGACCCAGTACTTC. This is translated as CASSRFSGWETQYF.